This TCR beta chain stems from a study of blood T cell repertoires in COVID-19. Study context: The analysed material was cDNA or gDNA that came from T cells, B-cell-depleted T cells, or PBMCs.

This CDR3 has 14 residues. Germline V CDR1 and CDR2: SGDLS, YYNGEE. Trimming cost V 3 bases and J 2 bases, with 9 bases left between them. Per the study methods: Amplification of reference gene primers was used by the study to estimate nucleated cell counts. TCRdb's table, derived via immunoSEQ multiplex PCR, lists solely in-frame clones and lacks some. V, J and clone size are those of that table, while D and trimming were read from the DNA. Of over 600,000 clones listed, around 89% are singletons. Input material: peripheral blood. The rearrangement uses TRBV9 and TRBJ1-3; no clear D. The TCR sequence derives from a woman younger than 35 with acute or convalescent COVID-19. The CDR3 loop reads CASSATVTGNTIYF. CDR3 DNA sequence: TGTGCCAGCAGCGCCACGGTGACTGGAAACACCATATATTTT.